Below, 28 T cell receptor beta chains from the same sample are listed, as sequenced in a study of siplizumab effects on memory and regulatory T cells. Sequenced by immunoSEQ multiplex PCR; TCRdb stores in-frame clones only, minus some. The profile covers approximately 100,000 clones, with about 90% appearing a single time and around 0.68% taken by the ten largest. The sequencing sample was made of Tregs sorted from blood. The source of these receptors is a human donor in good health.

The CDR3: CASSLALADTQYF. The CDR3, as DNA: TGTGCCAGCAGCTTAGCGCTCGCAGATACGCAGTATTTT. The gene calls are TRBV11-1 and TRBJ2-3; no firm D call. This CDR3 is built from 13 residues. Germline V gene lookup returns CDR1 SGHAT and CDR2 FQDESV (reference sequence). V lost 0 bases and J lost 4, with 5 bases in between.

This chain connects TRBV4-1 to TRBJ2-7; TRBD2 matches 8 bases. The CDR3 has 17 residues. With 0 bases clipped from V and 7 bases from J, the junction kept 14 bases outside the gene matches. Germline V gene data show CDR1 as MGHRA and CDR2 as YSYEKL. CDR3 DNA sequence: TGCGCCAGCAGCCAAGAACTTTGGCGGGAGGCCCTTAGAGAGCAGTACTTC. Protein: CASSQELWREALREQYF.

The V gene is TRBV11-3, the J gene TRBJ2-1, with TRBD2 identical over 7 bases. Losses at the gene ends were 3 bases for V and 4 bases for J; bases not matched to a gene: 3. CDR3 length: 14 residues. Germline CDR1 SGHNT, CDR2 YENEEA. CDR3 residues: CASSLAGGYNEQFF. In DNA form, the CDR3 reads TGTGCCAGCAGCTTGGCCGGGGGGTACAATGAGCAGTTCTTC.

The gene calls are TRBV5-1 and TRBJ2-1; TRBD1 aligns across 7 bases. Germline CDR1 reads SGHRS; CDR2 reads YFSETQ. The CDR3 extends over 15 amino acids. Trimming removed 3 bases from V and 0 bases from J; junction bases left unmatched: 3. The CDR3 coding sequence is TGCGCCAGCAGCTCGGGACAGCACTCCTACAATGAGCAGTTCTTC. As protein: CASSSGQHSYNEQFF.

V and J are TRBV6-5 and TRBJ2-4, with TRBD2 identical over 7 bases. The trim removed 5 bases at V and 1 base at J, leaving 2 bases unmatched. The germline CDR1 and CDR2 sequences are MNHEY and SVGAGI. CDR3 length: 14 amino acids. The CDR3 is CASSTGRAKNIQYF. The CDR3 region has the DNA TGTGCCAGCAGTACCGGGAGGGCCAAAAACATTCAGTACTTC.

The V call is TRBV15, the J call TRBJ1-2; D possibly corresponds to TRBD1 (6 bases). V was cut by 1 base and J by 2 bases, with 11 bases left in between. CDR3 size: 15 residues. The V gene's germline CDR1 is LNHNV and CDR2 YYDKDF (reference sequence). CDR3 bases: TGTGCCACCAGCAGAGCCGCAACAGGGAACTATGGCTACACCTTC. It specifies CATSRAATGNYGYTF. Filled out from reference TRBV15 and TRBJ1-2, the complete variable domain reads DAMVIQNPRYQVTQFGKPVTLSCSQTLNHNVMYWYQQKSSQAPKLLFHYYDKDFNNEADTPDNFQSRRPNTSFCFLDIRSPGLGDTAMYLCATSRAATGNYGYTFGSGTRLTVV.

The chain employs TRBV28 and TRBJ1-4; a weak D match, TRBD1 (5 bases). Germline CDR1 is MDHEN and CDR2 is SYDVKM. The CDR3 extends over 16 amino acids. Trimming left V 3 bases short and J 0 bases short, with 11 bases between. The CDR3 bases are TGTGCCAGCAGTTTGAAGGGGCTCGCAACTAATGAAAAACTGTTTTTT. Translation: CASSLKGLATNEKLFF.

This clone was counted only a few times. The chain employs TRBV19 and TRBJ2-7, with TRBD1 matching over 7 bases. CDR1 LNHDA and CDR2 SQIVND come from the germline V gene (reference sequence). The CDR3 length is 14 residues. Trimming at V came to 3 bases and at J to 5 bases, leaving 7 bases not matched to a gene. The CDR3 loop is CASSMAQGVHEQYF. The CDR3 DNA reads TGTGCCAGTAGTATGGCCCAGGGGGTCCACGAGCAGTACTTC.

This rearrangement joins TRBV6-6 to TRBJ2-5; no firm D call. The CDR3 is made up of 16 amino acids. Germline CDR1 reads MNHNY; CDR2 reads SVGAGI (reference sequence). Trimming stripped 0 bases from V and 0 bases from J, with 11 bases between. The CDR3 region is CASSYSKFVDQETQYF. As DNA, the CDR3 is TGTGCCAGCAGTTACTCGAAGTTTGTTGACCAAGAGACCCAGTACTTC.

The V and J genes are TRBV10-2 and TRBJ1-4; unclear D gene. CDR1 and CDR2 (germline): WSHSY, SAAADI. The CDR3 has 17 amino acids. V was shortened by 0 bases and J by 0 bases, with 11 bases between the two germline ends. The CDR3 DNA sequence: TGCGCCAGCAGTGAGTCATACCTACGGGCAACTAATGAAAAACTGTTTTTT. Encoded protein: CASSESYLRATNEKLFF.

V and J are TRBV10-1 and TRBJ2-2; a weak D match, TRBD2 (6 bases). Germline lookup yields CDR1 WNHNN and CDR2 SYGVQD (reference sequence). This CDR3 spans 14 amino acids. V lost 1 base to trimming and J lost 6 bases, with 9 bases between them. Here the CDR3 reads CASSELRGPGELFF. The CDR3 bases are TGCGCCAGCAGTGAGTTGCGGGGCCCCGGGGAGCTGTTTTTT.

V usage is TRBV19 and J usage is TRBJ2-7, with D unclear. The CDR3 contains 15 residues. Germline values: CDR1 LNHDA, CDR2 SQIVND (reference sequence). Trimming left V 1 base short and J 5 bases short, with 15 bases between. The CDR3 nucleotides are TGTGCCAGTAGTATAGCTACCCCAAACCTCCACGAGCAGTACTTC. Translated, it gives CASSIATPNLHEQYF. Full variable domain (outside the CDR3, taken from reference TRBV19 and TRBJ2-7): DGGITQSPKYLFRKEGQNVTLSCEQNLNHDAMYWYRQDPGQGLRLIYYSQIVNDFQKGDIAEGYSVSREKKESFPLTVTSAQKNPTAFYLCASSIATPNLHEQYFGPGTRLTVT.

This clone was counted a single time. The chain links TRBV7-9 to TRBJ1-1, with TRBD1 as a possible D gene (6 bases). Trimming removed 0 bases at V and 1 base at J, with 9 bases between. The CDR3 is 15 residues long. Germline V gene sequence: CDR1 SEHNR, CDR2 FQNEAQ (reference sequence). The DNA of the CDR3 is TGTGCCAGCAGCTTAGCTGGGGGGCAGAACACTGAAGCTTTCTTT. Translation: CASSLAGGQNTEAFF.

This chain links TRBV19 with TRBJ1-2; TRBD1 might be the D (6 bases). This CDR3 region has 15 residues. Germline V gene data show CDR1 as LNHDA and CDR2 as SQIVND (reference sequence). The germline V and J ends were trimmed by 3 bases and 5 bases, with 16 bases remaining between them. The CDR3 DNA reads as TGTGCCAGTAGTATTCCTGGGGGCTCAAGGTATGGCTACACCTTC. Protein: CASSIPGGSRYGYTF.

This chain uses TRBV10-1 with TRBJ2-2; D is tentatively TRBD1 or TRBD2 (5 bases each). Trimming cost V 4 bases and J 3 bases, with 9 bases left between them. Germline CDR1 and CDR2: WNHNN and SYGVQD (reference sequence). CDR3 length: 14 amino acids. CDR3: CASSGDPYTGELFF. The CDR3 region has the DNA TGCGCCAGCAGTGGGGACCCATACACCGGGGAGCTGTTTTTT.

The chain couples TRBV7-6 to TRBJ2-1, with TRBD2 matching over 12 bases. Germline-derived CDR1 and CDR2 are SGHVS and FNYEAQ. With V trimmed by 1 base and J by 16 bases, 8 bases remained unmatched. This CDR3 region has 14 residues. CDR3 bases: TGTGCCAGCAGCTTAGATAGGACTAGCGGGGCACAATTCTTC. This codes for CASSLDRTSGAQFF.

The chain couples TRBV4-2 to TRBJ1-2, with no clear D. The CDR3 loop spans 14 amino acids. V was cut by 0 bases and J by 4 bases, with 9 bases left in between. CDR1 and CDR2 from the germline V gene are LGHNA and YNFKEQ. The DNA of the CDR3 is TGTGCCAGCAGCCAAGACGTGGCGGCCTATGGCTACACCTTC. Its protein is CASSQDVAAYGYTF.

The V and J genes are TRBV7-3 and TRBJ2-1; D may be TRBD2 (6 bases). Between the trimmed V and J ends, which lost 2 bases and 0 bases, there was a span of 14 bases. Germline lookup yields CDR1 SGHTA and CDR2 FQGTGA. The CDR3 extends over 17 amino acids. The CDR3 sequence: CASSLGDSGYSYNEQFF. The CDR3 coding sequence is TGTGCCAGCAGCTTAGGTGATAGCGGATACTCCTACAATGAGCAGTTCTTC.

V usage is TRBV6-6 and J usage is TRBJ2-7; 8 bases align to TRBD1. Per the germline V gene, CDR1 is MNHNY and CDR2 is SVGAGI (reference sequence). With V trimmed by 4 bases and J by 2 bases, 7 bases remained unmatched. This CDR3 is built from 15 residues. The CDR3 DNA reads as TGTGCCAGCAGTTCCTCCGGGACAGGCCCCTACGAGCAGTACTTC. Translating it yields CASSSSGTGPYEQYF.

The CDR3 here is CASSQGLAKNIQYF. The CDR3 DNA is TGTGCCAGCAGCCAGGGGTTAGCCAAAAACATTCAGTACTTC. The J gene is TRBJ2-4, the V gene TRBV7-9; perhaps TRBD1 as D (6 bases). The CDR3 covers 14 residues. Germline values: CDR1 SEHNR, CDR2 FQNEAQ (reference sequence). The V gene lost 5 bases and the J gene lost 0 bases, with 8 bases spanning the gap.

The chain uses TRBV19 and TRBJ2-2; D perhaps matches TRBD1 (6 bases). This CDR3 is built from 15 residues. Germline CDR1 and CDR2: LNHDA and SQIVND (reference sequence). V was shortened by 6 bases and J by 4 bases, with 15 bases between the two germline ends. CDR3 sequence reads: CASRKRDTRTGELFF. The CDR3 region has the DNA TGTGCCAGTAGGAAGAGGGACACACGCACCGGGGAGCTGTTTTTT.

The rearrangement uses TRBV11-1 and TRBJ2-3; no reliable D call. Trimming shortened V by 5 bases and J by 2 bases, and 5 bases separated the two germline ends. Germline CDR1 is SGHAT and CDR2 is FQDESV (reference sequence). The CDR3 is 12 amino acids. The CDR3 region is CASSAYTDTQYF. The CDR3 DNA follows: TGTGCCAGCAGCGCCTACACAGATACGCAGTATTTT.

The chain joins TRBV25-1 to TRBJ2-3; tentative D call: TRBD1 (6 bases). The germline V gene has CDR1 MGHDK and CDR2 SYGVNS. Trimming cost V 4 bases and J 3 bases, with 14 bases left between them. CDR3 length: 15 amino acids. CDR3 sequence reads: CASSGDIIITDTQYF. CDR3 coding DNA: TGTGCCAGCAGTGGGGACATAATTATAACAGATACGCAGTATTTT.

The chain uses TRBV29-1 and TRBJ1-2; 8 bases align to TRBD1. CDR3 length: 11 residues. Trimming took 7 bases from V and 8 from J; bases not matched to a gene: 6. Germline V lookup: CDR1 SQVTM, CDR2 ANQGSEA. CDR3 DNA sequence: TGCAGCGGCCAGGGGGCTTTGGGCTACACCTTC. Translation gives CSGQGALGYTF. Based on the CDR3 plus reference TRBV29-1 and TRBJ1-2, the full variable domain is SAVISQKPSRDICQRGTSLTIQCQVDSQVTMMFWYRQQPGQSLTLIATANQGSEATYESGFVIDKFPISRPNLTFSTLTVSNMSPEDSSIYLCSGQGALGYTFGSGTRLTVV.

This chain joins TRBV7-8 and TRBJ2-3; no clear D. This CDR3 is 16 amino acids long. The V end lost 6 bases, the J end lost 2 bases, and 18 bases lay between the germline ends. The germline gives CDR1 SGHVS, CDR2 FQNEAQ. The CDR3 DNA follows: TGTGCCAGCAGTCACTCGAGTGCAGCCATCACAGATACGCAGTATTTT. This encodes CASSHSSAAITDTQYF.

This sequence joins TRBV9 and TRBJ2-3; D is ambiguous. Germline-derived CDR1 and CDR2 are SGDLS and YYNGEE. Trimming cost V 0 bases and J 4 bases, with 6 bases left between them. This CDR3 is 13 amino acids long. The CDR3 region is CASSVAPPDTQYF. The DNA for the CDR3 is TGTGCCAGCAGCGTAGCACCGCCAGATACGCAGTATTTT.

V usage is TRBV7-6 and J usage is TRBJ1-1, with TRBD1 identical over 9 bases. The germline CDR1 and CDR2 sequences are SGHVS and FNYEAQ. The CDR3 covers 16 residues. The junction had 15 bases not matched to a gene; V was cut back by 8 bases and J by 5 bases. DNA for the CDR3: TGTGCCAGCCAACGGTCGGGGGGACAGGGAACTACTGAAGCTTTCTTT. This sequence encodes CASQRSGGQGTTEAFF.

CDR3 loop: CASVATPSTGSGYTF. The CDR3 DNA reads as TGTGCCAGCGTAGCGACCCCGTCGACAGGGTCTGGCTACACCTTC. This chain connects TRBV28 to TRBJ1-2; 7 nucleotides line up with TRBD1. Germline values: CDR1 MDHEN, CDR2 SYDVKM. With 8 bases clipped from V and 7 bases from J, the junction kept 16 bases outside the gene matches. The CDR3 contains 15 residues.